The rows below give T cell receptor beta chains drawn from one sample of a study of shared T cell receptors in the human thymus. The repertoire was sequenced with immunoSEQ multiplex PCR; TCRdb's copy has only in-frame clones and lacks some. The table records 500,000 to 750,000 clones, 70% to 90% of them present only once. This sample was shared with a second study, whose subject was human thymus T cells.

Sequencing used thymocytes. The origin of the receptors is a boy younger than two with a congenital heart defect. CDR3s include the opening cysteine and the closing phenylalanine or tryptophan. Fields, in order: V gene, D gene, J gene, clone size, CDR3 length, CDR3 protein, CDR3 DNA. A D gene is named only where the DNA matches it firmly. A row's size may be missing; if present it is once, few, many or a size class.

>TRBV30|-|TRBJ2-7|-|13
CAWGIGQGREQYF
TGTGCCTGGGGGATCGGGCAGGGCCGCGAGCAGTACTTC
>TRBV4-3|TRBD2|TRBJ2-2|-|18
CASSQDPLAGGPTGELFF
TGCGCCAGCAGCCAAGATCCCCTAGCGGGAGGGCCAACCGGGGAGCTGTTTTTT
>TRBV7-2|TRBD2|TRBJ2-7|-|15
CASSRFREEGYEQYF
TGTGCCAGCAGCCGATTTCGGGAGGAAGGTTACGAGCAGTACTTC
>TRBV19|-|TRBJ1-5|-|14
CASRTEQGFQPQHF
TGTGCCAGTAGAACTGAACAGGGTTTCCAGCCCCAGCATTTT
>TRBV29-1|-|TRBJ2-7|-|13
CSVDREQEGEQYF
TGCAGCGTTGATAGGGAACAGGAGGGCGAGCAGTACTTC
>TRBV28|-|TRBJ2-3|-|15
CASSLTEHWTDTQYF
TGTGCCAGCAGTTTGACGGAGCATTGGACAGATACGCAGTATTTT
>TRBV4-1|TRBD2|TRBJ2-7|-|14
CASSQVGGHYEQYF
TGCGCCAGCAGCCAAGTGGGAGGGCACTACGAGCAGTACTTC
>TRBV11-3|TRBD2|TRBJ2-7|-|18
CASSLGTSGTSDGNEQYF
TGTGCCAGCAGCTTAGGGACTAGCGGGACCTCCGACGGGAACGAGCAGTACTTC
>TRBV9|-|TRBJ2-1|-|13
CASSPPLFNEQFF
TGTGCCAGCAGCCCTCCACTCTTCAATGAGCAGTTCTTC
>TRBV7-8|-|TRBJ1-3|-|14
CASSGQPSGNTIYF
TGTGCCAGCAGCGGACAGCCCTCTGGAAACACCATATATTTT
>TRBV27|-|TRBJ2-7|-|12
CASISSKGEQYF
TGTGCCAGCATTTCTAGCAAGGGAGAGCAGTACTTC
>TRBV28|-|TRBJ2-1|-|14
CASSLESGNNEQFF
TGTGCCAGCAGTTTGGAGTCAGGGAACAATGAGCAGTTCTTC
>TRBV27|TRBD2|TRBJ2-1|-|15
CASSWGRGIYNEQFF
TGTGCCAGCAGTTGGGGGAGGGGAATCTACAATGAGCAGTTCTTC
>TRBV4-1|TRBD1|TRBJ1-2|-|15
CASSRIQGRDYGYTF
TGCGCCAGCAGCCGGATACAGGGGCGAGACTATGGCTACACCTTC
>TRBV2|-|TRBJ1-2|-|12
CASSPTCYGYTF
TGTGCCAGCAGTCCAACATGCTATGGCTACACCTTC
>TRBV30|TRBD2|TRBJ2-7|-|14
CAWRIPSGSYEQYF
TGTGCCTGGAGGATTCCTAGCGGGTCCTACGAGCAGTACTTC
>TRBV11-3|TRBD2|TRBJ2-7|-|15
CASSGRGGPDYEQYF
TGTGCCAGCAGCGGGAGGGGAGGACCTGACTACGAGCAGTACTTC
>TRBV6-4|TRBD1|TRBJ2-2|few|15
CASSDGTGYTGELFF
TGTGCCAGCAGTGACGGGACAGGGTACACCGGGGAGCTGTTTTTT
>TRBV4-3|TRBD1|TRBJ2-5|-|14
CASSPHRGQETQYF
TGCGCCAGCAGCCCCCACAGGGGCCAAGAGACCCAGTACTTC
>TRBV19|-|TRBJ2-6|few|17
CASKEAPRSSGANVLTF
TGTGCCAGTAAAGAGGCCCCCCGGAGCTCTGGGGCCAACGTCCTGACTTTC
>TRBV30|TRBD1|TRBJ2-6|once|17
CAWSAGQGRPGANVLTF
TGTGCCTGGAGCGCCGGACAGGGAAGGCCTGGGGCCAACGTCCTGACTTTC
>TRBV5-1|TRBD2|TRBJ2-7|-|18
CASSPLNPLAAAPREQYF
TGCGCCAGCAGCCCCCTGAACCCCCTAGCGGCAGCCCCCAGGGAGCAGTACTTC
>TRBV11-2|TRBD1|TRBJ2-7|-|13
CASSFREDRIAYF
TGTGCCAGCAGCTTCCGCGAGGACAGGATTGCGTACTTC
>TRBV2|TRBD1|TRBJ1-5|-|14
CASSPTGGGQPQHF
TGTGCCAGCAGCCCGACAGGGGGAGGGCAGCCCCAGCATTTT
>TRBV27|TRBD2|TRBJ2-3|-|16
CASSLGLAGEGDTQYF
TGTGCCAGCAGTCTGGGACTAGCGGGAGAGGGAGATACGCAGTATTTT
>TRBV4-1|-|TRBJ1-1|-|14
CASSHLAGYTEAFF
TGCGCCAGCAGCCACCTAGCTGGGTACACTGAAGCTTTCTTT
>TRBV4-3|TRBD2|TRBJ2-1|-|17
CASSQGSMAGDGNEQFF
TGCGCCAGCAGCCAAGGGTCGATGGCGGGAGACGGCAATGAGCAGTTCTTC
>TRBV14|TRBD2|TRBJ2-1|-|18
CASSLQWRENVPYNEQFF
TGTGCCAGCAGCCTCCAATGGCGGGAGAACGTGCCCTACAATGAGCAGTTCTTC
>TRBV13|TRBD2|TRBJ2-3|-|16
CASSPRVRGRADTQYF
TGTGCCAGCAGCCCTAGGGTCCGCGGGAGAGCGGATACGCAGTATTTT
>TRBV6-5|-|TRBJ1-3|few|15
CASSSDSNSGNTIYF
TGTGCCAGCAGTTCTGACTCCAACTCTGGAAACACCATATATTTT
>TRBV28|-|TRBJ2-1|once|11
CASTLHNEQFF
TGTGCCAGCACTCTTCACAATGAGCAGTTCTTC
>TRBV5-4|-|TRBJ2-1|-|14
CASRPGTGANEQFF
TGTGCCAGCCGGCCTGGGACGGGAGCGAATGAGCAGTTCTTC
>TRBV27|-|TRBJ2-1|-|18
CASSLSRQVPTIYNEQFF
TGTGCCAGCAGTTTATCTCGACAAGTCCCTACCATCTACAATGAGCAGTTCTTC
>TRBV5-3|-|TRBJ2-3|-|14
CARSLEGDTDTQYF
TGTGCCAGAAGCTTGGAGGGGGACACAGATACGCAGTATTTT
>TRBV11-2|-|TRBJ1-4|-|16
CASSSRLGTNNEKLFF
TGTGCCAGCAGCTCCCGCTTGGGGACAAATAATGAAAAACTGTTTTTT
>TRBV5-1|TRBD2|TRBJ2-1|-|18
CASSLGLAGVGTYNEQFF
TGCGCCAGCAGCCTGGGACTAGCGGGAGTGGGCACCTACAATGAGCAGTTCTTC
>TRBV14|-|TRBJ1-1|-|13
CASSQDPRTEAFF
TGTGCCAGCAGCCAAGACCCCCGCACTGAAGCTTTCTTT
>TRBV13|-|TRBJ1-4|-|17
CASSPRTGGQNNEKLFF
TGTGCCAGCAGCCCTCGGACGGGGGGCCAAAATAATGAAAAACTGTTTTTT
>TRBV10-1|-|TRBJ2-4|-|14
CASSEALDSPIQYF
TGCGCCAGCAGTGAGGCTCTCGACAGCCCCATTCAGTACTTC
>TRBV9|TRBD2|TRBJ2-3|-|16
CASSVPGLAGTDTQYF
TGTGCCAGCAGCGTCCCCGGACTAGCGGGCACAGATACGCAGTATTTT
>TRBV6-4|-|TRBJ1-5|-|19
CASSASGRGGCVSNQPQHF
TGTGCCAGCAGTGCATCGGGCAGGGGCGGTTGTGTTAGCAATCAGCCCCAGCATTTT